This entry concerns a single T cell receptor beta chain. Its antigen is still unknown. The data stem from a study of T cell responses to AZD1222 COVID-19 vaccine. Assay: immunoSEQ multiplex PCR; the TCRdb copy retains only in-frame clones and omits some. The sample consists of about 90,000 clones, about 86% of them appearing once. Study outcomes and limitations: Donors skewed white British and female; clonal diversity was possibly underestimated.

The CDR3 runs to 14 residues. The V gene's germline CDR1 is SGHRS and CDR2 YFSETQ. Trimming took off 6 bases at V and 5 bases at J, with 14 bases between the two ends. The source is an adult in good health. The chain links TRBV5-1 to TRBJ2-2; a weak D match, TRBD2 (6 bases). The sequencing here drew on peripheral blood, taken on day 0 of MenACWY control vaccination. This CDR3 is CASNRIGGTGELFF. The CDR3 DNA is TGCGCCAGCAATAGGATTGGGGGGACCGGGGAGCTGTTTTTT.